The entry below gives a single T cell receptor (beta chain) sequence along with its context. Antigen unknown. Researchers amplified the TCR beta CDR3 regions from RNA transcripts. The TCR CDR3 first-round RT-PCR relied on the HTBI primer set. TCRdb processed the multiplex PCR reads anew with MiXCR; each CDR3 protein has one entry. This sample has about 600,000 distinct CDR3 sequences; 11% to 15% occur once, and the top ten carry roughly 7.1%. Trimming removed 0 bases from V and 8 bases from J; junction bases left unmatched: 7. Germline CDR1 is SGDLS and CDR2 is YYNGEE. The CDR3 extends over 15 amino acids. This entry is derived from a study of T cells in Graves' hyperthyroidism and ophthalmopathy. Each diagnosis was grounded in clinical symptoms, serum thyroxine and TRAb, thyroid ultrasound, and orbital computed tomography. Study-level findings and limits: Most thyroid-expanded clonotypes above 0.001 were also found in blood. Ophthalmopathy and stable hyperthyroidism were separated by a 13 V-J model.

The receptor comes from a woman aged 18 to 35 with Graves' ophthalmopathy. The sequencing sample was made of blood. The rearrangement uses TRBV9 and TRBJ1-4; TRBD1 aligns across 7 bases. The CDR3 coding sequence is TGTGCCAGCAGCGTAGGGGACAGCACCTTAGAAAAACTGTTTTTT. Residues: CASSVGDSTLEKLFF.